Below are 2 T cell receptor beta chains sequenced from a single sample in a study of blood T cell repertoires in COVID-19. Profiled with immunoSEQ multiplex PCR; TCRdb holds only in-frame clones, not every one. The sample records about 480,000 clones, over 75% being singletons. Sequencing used PBMCs or T cells enriched from blood (not recorded which). Receptor source: a woman aged 40 to 50 who had recovered from COVID-19.

The rearrangement uses TRBV7-9 and TRBJ2-3; tentatively, D is TRBD2 (5 bases). Germline loops: CDR1 SEHNR, CDR2 FQNEAQ (reference sequence). V gave up 0 bases and J gave up 5 bases, with 9 bases separating them. CDR3 length: 14 residues. CDR3 loop: CASSLAGDVDTQYF. As DNA, the CDR3 is TGTGCCAGCAGCTTAGCGGGAGACGTAGATACGCAGTATTTT.

The sample holds one count of this clone. This rearrangement joins TRBV12-3 or TRBV12-4 to TRBJ2-1, with D unclear. The V and J ends lost 7 bases and 7 bases respectively, with 11 bases between them. The CDR3 sequence is 12 residues long. The CDR3 DNA sequence: TGTGCCAGCACAGCCGTCGGGAATGAGCAGTTCTTC. It codes for CASTAVGNEQFF.